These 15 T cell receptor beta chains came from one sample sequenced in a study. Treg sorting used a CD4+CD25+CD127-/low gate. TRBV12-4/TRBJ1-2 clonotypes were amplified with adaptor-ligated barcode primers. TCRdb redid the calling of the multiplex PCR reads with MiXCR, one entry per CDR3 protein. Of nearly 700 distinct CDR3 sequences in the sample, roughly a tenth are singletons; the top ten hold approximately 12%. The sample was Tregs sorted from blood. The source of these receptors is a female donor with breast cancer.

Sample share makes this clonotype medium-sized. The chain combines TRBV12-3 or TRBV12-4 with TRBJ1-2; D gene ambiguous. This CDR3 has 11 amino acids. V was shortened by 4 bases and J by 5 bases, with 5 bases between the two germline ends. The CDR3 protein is CASSSQYGYTF. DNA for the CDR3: TGTGCCAGCAGTTCACAGTATGGCTACACCTTC.

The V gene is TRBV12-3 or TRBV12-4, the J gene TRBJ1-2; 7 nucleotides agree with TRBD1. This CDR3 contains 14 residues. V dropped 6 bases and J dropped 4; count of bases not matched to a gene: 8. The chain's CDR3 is CASSPSGQAYGYTF. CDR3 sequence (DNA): TGTGCCAGCAGCCCCAGTGGACAGGCCTATGGCTACACCTTC.

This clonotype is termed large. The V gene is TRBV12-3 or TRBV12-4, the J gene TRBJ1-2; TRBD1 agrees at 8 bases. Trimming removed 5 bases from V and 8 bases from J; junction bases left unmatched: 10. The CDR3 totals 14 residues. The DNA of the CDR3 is TGTGCCAGCAGTACTCGGACAGGGTCAATCGGCTACACCTTC. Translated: CASSTRTGSIGYTF.

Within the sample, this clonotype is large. CDR3 sequence: CASSLQEGYGYTF. The CDR3 nucleotides are TGTGCCAGCAGTTTGCAGGAGGGCTATGGCTACACCTTC. The J gene is TRBJ1-2, the V gene TRBV12-3 or TRBV12-4; D unresolved. The CDR3 runs to 13 residues. V lost 3 bases and J 4 bases, leaving 9 bases between the germline ends.

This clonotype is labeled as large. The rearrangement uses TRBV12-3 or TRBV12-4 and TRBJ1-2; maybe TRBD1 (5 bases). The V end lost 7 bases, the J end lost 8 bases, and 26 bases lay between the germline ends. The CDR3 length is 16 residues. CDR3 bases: TGTGCCAGCACCCTTCTTGGGACCGCGGTTTTGCGCGGCTACACCTTC. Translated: CASTLLGTAVLRGYTF.

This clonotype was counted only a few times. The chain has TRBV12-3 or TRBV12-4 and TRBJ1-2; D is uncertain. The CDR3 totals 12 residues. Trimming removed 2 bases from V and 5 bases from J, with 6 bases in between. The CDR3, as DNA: TGTGCCAGCAGTTTATACGGATATGGCTACACCTTC. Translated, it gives CASSLYGYGYTF.

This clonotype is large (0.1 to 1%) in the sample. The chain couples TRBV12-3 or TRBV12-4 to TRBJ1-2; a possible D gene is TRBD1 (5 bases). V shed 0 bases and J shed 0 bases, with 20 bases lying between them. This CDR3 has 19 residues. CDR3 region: CASSLAIGPGQLTNYGYTF. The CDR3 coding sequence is TGTGCCAGCAGTTTAGCGATAGGACCTGGACAACTTACTAACTATGGCTACACCTTC.

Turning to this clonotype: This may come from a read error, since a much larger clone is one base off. CDR3 in DNA: TGTGCCAGCAGTCCCCGTGAGGAGACAGTCTATGGCTACACCTTC. Translating it yields CASSPREETVYGYTF. This rearrangement joins TRBV12-3 or TRBV12-4 to TRBJ1-2, with D possibly TRBD1 on 5 matching bases. V shed 5 bases and J shed 4 bases, with 17 bases lying between them. The CDR3 runs to 15 residues.

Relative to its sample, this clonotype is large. In nucleotides, the CDR3 is TGTGCCAGCAGTTTGGACAGGGTATATGGCTACACCTTC. Translation: CASSLDRVYGYTF. J is TRBJ1-2 and V is TRBV12-3 or TRBV12-4; 8 bases are a match to TRBD1. V was pared by 3 bases and J by 5 bases, with 2 bases of the junction left unmatched. The CDR3 sequence is 13 residues long.

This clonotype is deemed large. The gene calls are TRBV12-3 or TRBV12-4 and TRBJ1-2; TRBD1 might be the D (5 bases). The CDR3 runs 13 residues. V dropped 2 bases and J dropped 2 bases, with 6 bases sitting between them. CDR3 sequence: CASSLRQNYGYTF. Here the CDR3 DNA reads TGTGCCAGCAGTTTACGACAGAACTATGGCTACACCTTC.

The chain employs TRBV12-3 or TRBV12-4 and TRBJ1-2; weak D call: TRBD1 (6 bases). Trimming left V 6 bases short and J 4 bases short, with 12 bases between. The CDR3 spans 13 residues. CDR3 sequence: CASRTGQTYGYTF. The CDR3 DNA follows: TGTGCCAGCAGAACCGGACAGACCTATGGCTACACCTTC.

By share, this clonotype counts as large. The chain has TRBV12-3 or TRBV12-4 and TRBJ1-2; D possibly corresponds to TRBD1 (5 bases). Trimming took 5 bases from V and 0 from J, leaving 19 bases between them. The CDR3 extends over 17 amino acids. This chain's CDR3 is CASSPLGEGEANYGYTF. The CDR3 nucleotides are TGTGCCAGCAGTCCGCTAGGGGAGGGCGAGGCTAACTATGGCTACACCTTC.

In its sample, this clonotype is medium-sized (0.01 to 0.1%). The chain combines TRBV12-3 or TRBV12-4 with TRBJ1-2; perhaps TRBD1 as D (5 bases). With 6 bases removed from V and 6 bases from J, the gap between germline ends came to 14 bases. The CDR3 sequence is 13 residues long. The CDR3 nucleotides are TGTGCCAGCAGGTCGTTAAGGGGCGATGGCTACACCTTC. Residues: CASRSLRGDGYTF.

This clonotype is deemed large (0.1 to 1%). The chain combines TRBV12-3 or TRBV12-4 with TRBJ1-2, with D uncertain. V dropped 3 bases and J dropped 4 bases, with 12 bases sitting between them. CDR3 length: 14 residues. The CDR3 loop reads CASSFGGVGYGYTF. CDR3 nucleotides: TGTGCCAGCAGTTTCGGTGGGGTAGGCTATGGCTACACCTTC.

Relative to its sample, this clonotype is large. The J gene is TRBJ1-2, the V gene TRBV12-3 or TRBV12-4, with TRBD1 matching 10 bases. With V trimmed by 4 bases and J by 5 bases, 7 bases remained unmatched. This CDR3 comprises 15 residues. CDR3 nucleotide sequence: TGTGCCAGCAGTTACCGGGACAGGGGCAAGTATGGCTACACCTTC. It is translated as CASSYRDRGKYGYTF.